This T cell receptor beta chain came from a study of beta chain features in type 1 diabetes. Study outcomes and limitations: Shortening of TCRB CDR3s, moderate but significant, appeared in all four CD4+ subsets of Type 1 diabetes patients.

The V gene's germline CDR1 is MNHNS and CDR2 SASEGT. The CDR3 runs to 14 residues. V gave up 6 bases and J gave up 4 bases, with 15 bases separating them. In the case of this clone: Its antigen is unknown.

The whole isolated RNA underwent reverse transcription, so sequencing captured expressed TCRB transcripts. TCRdb keeps only in-frame clones here, not all; method: immunoSEQ multiplex PCR. The table lists 300,000 to 400,000 clones, about 13% of them singletons. This clonotype originated in a young woman with type 1 diabetes. The sequenced sample consisted of naive CD4+ T cells from blood. The chain uses TRBV6-1 and TRBJ1-2; tentatively, D is TRBD1 (5 bases). As DNA, the CDR3 is TGTGCCAGCAGACCAACCGGAGACAGCTATGGCTACACCTTC. This sequence encodes CASRPTGDSYGYTF.